The rows below give T cell receptor beta chains drawn from one sample of a study of T cell repertoires in cytomegalovirus infection. One entry per CDR3 protein results from TCRdb running MiXCR on the reads. Of more than 150,000 distinct CDR3 sequences in the sample, approximately 19% were seen once. The sample comprised PBMCs. The receptors here all came from a human donor in good health (CMV status not recorded). Some clones in this sample may be carry-over from other donors' samples. Both conserved end residues are part of each CDR3. D genes are given only for firm matches. Expanded clones are given a class, and other clones once, few, many or no size at all.

TRBJ1-1 | many | TRBV7-8 | - | TGTGCCAGCAGCGTAAAGAGGGTGGGCACTGAAGCTTTCTTT | CASSVKRVGTEAFF
TRBJ1-3 | - | TRBV20-1 | - | TGCAGTGCTAGAGATGGAGGGGCGGGAAACACCATATATTTT | CSARDGGAGNTIYF
TRBJ1-1 | few | TRBV6-1 | - | TGTGCCAGCAGGGCGACTGAAGCTTTCTTT | CASRATEAFF
TRBJ2-7 | - | TRBV20-1 | TRBD1 | TGCAGTGCCTCGACAGGGGCAGGCTACGAGCAGTACTTC | CSASTGAGYEQYF
TRBJ2-7 | - | TRBV19 | TRBD2 | TGTGCCAGTAGTATTCTTAGGACTAGCGGGAGATTTGAGCAGTACTTC | CASSILRTSGRFEQYF
TRBJ2-7 | - | TRBV19 | - | TGTGCCAGTAGTACAATAGGAGGATCCTACGAGCAGTACTTC | CASSTIGGSYEQYF
TRBJ2-5 | - | TRBV5-6 | TRBD2 | TGTGCCAGCAGCGCCGGAGCGGGGACTGAGACCCAGTACTTC | CASSAGAGTETQYF
TRBJ2-5 | - | TRBV20-1 | TRBD2 | TGCAGTGCTAGATTCCCTAGCGGGGGACAAGAGACCCAGTACTTC | CSARFPSGGQETQYF
TRBJ2-7 | few | TRBV20-1 | TRBD2 | TGCAGTGCTAGTAAACCAAGCGGGAGGTACGAGCAGTACTTC | CSASKPSGRYEQYF
TRBJ2-5 | - | TRBV9 | TRBD1 | TGTGCCAGCAGCGACCAGAGGGGGCCGGGGGAGACCCAGTACTTC | CASSDQRGPGETQYF
TRBJ2-7 | few | TRBV7-8 | TRBD1 | TGTGCCACCATTGCAGACAGGGGGACCTCCTACGAGCAGTACTTC | CATIADRGTSYEQYF
TRBJ1-1 | many | TRBV7-2 | - | TGTGCCAGCAGCTCCCCAGGGAGGGCTGAAGCTTTCTTT | CASSSPGRAEAFF
TRBJ2-7 | few | TRBV3-1 | - | TGTGCCAGCAGCCAAGGCAGGATAACCTACGAGCAGTACTTC | CASSQGRITYEQYF
TRBJ1-4 | - | TRBV20-1 | TRBD1 | TGCAGTGCCGCCTCACCGGCACAGGGGGCGAATGAAAAACTGTTTTTT | CSAASPAQGANEKLFF
TRBJ2-5 | - | TRBV19 | - | TGTGCCAGTACCACAACAGGGAGTGCTTCTGGGACCCAGTACTTC | CASTTTGSASGTQYF
TRBJ2-7 | few | TRBV19 | - | TGTGCCAGTAGTATGGATGGGTTTGGAGCGCAGTACTTC | CASSMDGFGAQYF
TRBJ1-1 | - | TRBV20-1 | - | TGCAGTGCTAGTCCTGGGGGGATGAACACTGAAGCTTTCTTT | CSASPGGMNTEAFF
TRBJ1-2 | - | TRBV5-4 | - | TGTGCCAGCAGCCCGAGACACGAGCTGGGCTACACCTTC | CASSPRHELGYTF
TRBJ2-1 | - | TRBV5-1 | - | TGCGCCAGCAGCTTGTCCAGTCCCTACAATGAGCAGTTCTTC | CASSLSSPYNEQFF
TRBJ2-2 | many | TRBV7-8 | - | TGTGCCAGCAGCTTAGTTGCGCCAGCCTACACCGGGGAGCTGTTTTTT | CASSLVAPAYTGELFF
TRBJ1-2 | once | TRBV2 | - | TGTGCCAGCGTCGTCGATTTGTCAGGGGCCTCTGGCAACACCTTC | CASVVDLSGASGNTF
TRBJ1-1 | few | TRBV7-9 | - | TGTGCCAGCAGCTTAATTACTGAAGCTTTCTTT | CASSLITEAFF
TRBJ2-1 | - | TRBV10-3 | TRBD2 | TGTGCCACCGGATCCGGGACTAGCAATGAGCAGTTCTTC | CATGSGTSNEQFF
TRBJ1-1 | - | TRBV29-1 | - | TGCAGCGCCCCAGACGCGCCGGGGGGTGAAGCTTTCTTT | CSAPDAPGGEAFF
TRBJ2-3 | many | TRBV12-3/TRBV12-4 | - | TGTGCCAGCAGTTTAAGGGCAGATACGCAGTATTTT | CASSLRADTQYF
TRBJ2-2 | - | TRBV2 | TRBD1 | TGTGCCAGCAGTAAGACAGGGGCGAACACCGGGGAGCTGTTTTTT | CASSKTGANTGELFF
TRBJ2-7 | many | TRBV6-2/TRBV6-3 | - | TGTGCCAGCAGTATCCTCGGGGCGCGGATCAACGAGCAGTACTTC | CASSILGARINEQYF
TRBJ2-7 | many | TRBV5-1 | - | TGCGCCAGCAGCTTCGGGCGGTCCTACGAGCAGTACTTC | CASSFGRSYEQYF
TRBJ2-5 | few | TRBV12-3/TRBV12-4 | TRBD1 | TGTGCCAGCAGTTTAAGACAGGGCGAAGAGACCCAGTACTTC | CASSLRQGEETQYF
TRBJ2-4 | - | TRBV28 | - | TGTGCCAGCAGTGAGGGGCAGGGGACCACCATTCAGTACTTC | CASSEGQGTTIQYF
TRBJ1-2 | - | TRBV20-1 | - | TGCAGTCCTGCCGTTGAGCCTAACTATGGCTACACCTTC | CSPAVEPNYGYTF
TRBJ2-7 | few | TRBV4-1 | - | TGCGCCAGCAGCCAAGAGATGTGGGGGAACTCCTACGAGCAGTACTTC | CASSQEMWGNSYEQYF
TRBJ1-1 | - | TRBV20-1 | - | TGCAGTGCTAGTCCCGGGACCGCGTTAACTGAAGCTTTCTTT | CSASPGTALTEAFF
TRBJ1-4 | few | TRBV10-3 | - | TGTGCCACCTCTTTTCAACAGGGACCTAATGAAAAACTGTTTTTT | CATSFQQGPNEKLFF
TRBJ2-7 | - | TRBV29-1 | TRBD2 | TGCAGCGGTGGCGGGGGAGATTCCTACGAGCAGTACTTC | CSGGGGDSYEQYF
TRBJ2-1 | many | TRBV7-8 | - | TGTGCCAGCAGATCGACGTCGGGGCCTCGGGGTGAGCAGTTCTTC | CASRSTSGPRGEQFF
TRBJ2-7 | - | TRBV20-1 | - | TGCAGTGCTAGAGTAGACAGAACTACCGAGCAGTACTTC | CSARVDRTTEQYF
TRBJ2-2 | few | TRBV6-6 | TRBD2 | TGTGCCAGCAGCGATAGCGGGGGTATGAATGAGCTGTTTTTT | CASSDSGGMNELFF
TRBJ2-3 | few | TRBV19 | - | TGTGCCAGTAGTATAGATCGGGGACGTTTGGATACGCAGTATTTT | CASSIDRGRLDTQYF
TRBJ2-2 | - | TRBV6-4 | - | TGTGCCAGCAGCCGGGATCCCCTGGCCGGGGAGCTGTTTTTT | CASSRDPLAGELFF
TRBJ2-3 | - | TRBV5-1 | TRBD2 | TGCGCCAGCAGCCTCCGAGGACTAGCGGGAGATACGCAGTATTTT | CASSLRGLAGDTQYF